The rows below give T cell receptor beta chains drawn from one sample of a study of blood T cell repertoires in COVID-19. Profiled with immunoSEQ multiplex PCR; TCRdb holds only in-frame clones, not every one. Among 310,000 or so clones listed, 86% were seen once. Sequenced: peripheral blood. Receptors were obtained from a woman between 45 and 60 years old with acute or convalescent COVID-19. CDR3s include the opening cysteine and the closing phenylalanine or tryptophan.

J | V | CDR3
TRBJ1-1 | TRBV28 | CASIKQGDTEAFF
TRBJ2-7 | TRBV10-3 | CALAPGTGTSYEQYF
TRBJ2-2 | TRBV7-8 | CASSSGFWLAGGPLELFF
TRBJ1-5 | TRBV27 | CASSPLPGSDSNQPQHF
TRBJ2-7 | TRBV11-2 | CASSLVGLANHEQYF
TRBJ2-6 | TRBV5-1 | CASSLGTSSSGANVLTF
TRBJ1-5 | TRBV18 | CASSPPGASNQPQHF
TRBJ2-7 | TRBV28 | CASRGQGSYEQYF
TRBJ1-5 | TRBV27 | CASSTGQGFQPQHF
TRBJ2-2 | TRBV19 | CALLGGNTGELFF
TRBJ2-1 | TRBV28 | CASSLFSRQQSSYNEQFF
TRBJ2-7 | TRBV5-6 | CASSAPVGRAFSYEQYF
TRBJ1-2 | TRBV2 | CASTANAAGYTF
TRBJ2-1 | TRBV7-8 | CASSLALAKPYDEQFF
TRBJ2-7 | TRBV28 | CATGEQVHEQYF
TRBJ2-7 | TRBV7-2 | CASSLRESHEQYF
TRBJ2-1 | TRBV7-8 | CASSLGYQGEQFF
TRBJ2-5 | TRBV30 | CAWSGLAVGGTQYF
TRBJ1-5 | TRBV20-1 | CSASRGAIGQPQHF
TRBJ1-2 | TRBV10-3 | CAIGQGTRNGYTF
TRBJ1-5 | TRBV27 | CASSFSGQGAYGNQPQHF
TRBJ1-2 | TRBV6-6 | CASSYWSGPNYGYTF
TRBJ1-5 | TRBV15 | CATSRGGTDYQPQHF
TRBJ2-1 | TRBV25-1 | CASSEMFSRGSYNEQFF
TRBJ2-5 | TRBV7-2 | CASSLAGQQETQYF
TRBJ2-5 | TRBV5-5 | CASSLATRIQETQYF
TRBJ2-7 | TRBV7-2 | CASSLWLAGGGEQYF
TRBJ1-4 | TRBV11-2 | CASSFLSGQNEKLFF
TRBJ2-3 | TRBV4-1 | CASSQDPSGTDTQYF